This entry lists 11 T cell receptor beta chains sequenced from one sample in a study of cytomegalovirus exposure and HLA in healthy donors. PCR amplification relied on 60 Vbeta primers (plus 13 Jbeta primers). TCRdb's table, derived via immunoSEQ multiplex PCR, lists solely in-frame clones and lacks some. In the table there are fewer than 200,000 clones, approximately 84% of which are singletons. The source material was PBMCs. These receptors originate from a girl under three years old in good health and CMV-seronegative.

This chain links TRBV5-5 with TRBJ1-3; 9 nucleotides align to TRBD1. This CDR3 has 16 amino acids. Germline CDR1 and CDR2: SGHKS and YYEKEE (reference sequence). The junction had 9 bases not matched to a gene; V was cut back by 6 bases and J by 2 bases. The CDR3 DNA sequence: TGTGCCAGCACCAGAGGACAGGGGAAGACTGGAAACACCATATATTTT. As protein: CASTRGQGKTGNTIYF.

The rearrangement uses TRBV29-1 and TRBJ1-2; D is undetermined. Germline CDR1 SQVTM, CDR2 ANQGSEA. The CDR3 length is 14 residues. V was cut by 4 bases and J by 1 base, with 13 bases left in between. CDR3 in DNA: TGCAGCGTTGCTCCCCAGGCGCATAACTATGGCTACACCTTC. Its protein is CSVAPQAHNYGYTF.

This clone was counted between two and nine times. The chain has TRBV9 and TRBJ2-7; a weak D match, TRBD2 (6 bases). V was trimmed by 0 bases and J by 5 bases, leaving 15 bases between them. This CDR3 spans 15 amino acids. Germline CDR1 is SGDLS and CDR2 is YYNGEE. CDR3 amino acids: CASSVGGTGGDEQYF. DNA for the CDR3: TGTGCCAGCAGCGTAGGAGGTACGGGCGGGGACGAGCAGTACTTC.

The chain carries TRBV6-1 and TRBJ1-3; no firm D call. Trimming took off 9 bases at V and 1 base at J, with 10 bases between the two ends. The CDR3 has 13 residues. Germline V gene lookup returns CDR1 MNHNS and CDR2 SASEGT. CDR3: CARTQSSGNTIYF. The CDR3 DNA reads TGTGCCAGGACACAGAGTTCTGGAAACACCATATATTTT.

The chain links TRBV7-9 to TRBJ2-7, with D unresolved. Germline V CDR1 and CDR2: SEHNR, FQNEAQ (reference sequence). Trimming shortened V by 1 base and J by 3 bases, and 7 bases separated the two germline ends. The CDR3 consists of 13 residues. The CDR3 DNA reads as TGTGCCAGCAGCTTAGGTCCAGGCTACGAGCAGTACTTC. Its translation: CASSLGPGYEQYF.

V is TRBV27 and J is TRBJ2-1, with 7 positions matching TRBD2. Germline V gives CDR1 MNHEY, CDR2 SMNVEV (reference sequence). The CDR3 is 14 amino acids. V shed 8 bases and J 0 bases; nucleotides not matched to a gene: 4. The CDR3 protein is CASSWTSSYNEQFF. The CDR3 DNA is TGTGCCAGCTCTTGGACTAGCTCCTACAATGAGCAGTTCTTC.

This chain uses TRBV29-1 with TRBJ1-1; D uncertain. The CDR3 has 14 residues. The germline V gene encodes CDR1 SQVTM and CDR2 ANQGSEA. Trimming took off 4 bases at V and 1 base at J, with 13 bases between the two ends. The CDR3 region is CSVVSRLGNTEAFF. The CDR3 bases are TGCAGCGTTGTGAGCAGGCTGGGGAACACTGAAGCTTTCTTT.

In this sample, this clone turned up a few times. The chain employs TRBV5-4 and TRBJ1-1; TRBD1 matches at 8 bases. Per the germline V gene, CDR1 is SGHNT and CDR2 is YYREEE (reference sequence). V was pared by 0 bases and J by 10 bases, with 8 bases of the junction left unmatched. The CDR3 is made up of 14 amino acids. The CDR3 spells CASSLERDRRLAFF. The CDR3 DNA sequence: TGTGCCAGCAGCTTGGAACGGGACAGGCGGTTAGCTTTCTTT.

The chain links TRBV27 to TRBJ2-2, with 7 bases identical to TRBD1. The trim removed 3 bases at V and 0 bases at J, leaving 7 bases unmatched. CDR3 length: 17 amino acids. Germline loops: CDR1 MNHEY, CDR2 SMNVEV (reference sequence). The CDR3: CASSLGTVIANTGELFF. The CDR3 coding sequence is TGTGCCAGCAGTTTGGGGACAGTAATCGCGAACACCGGGGAGCTGTTTTTT.

A note on this clone: Other nucleotide sequences in the sample specify the same CDR3. J is TRBJ2-7 and V is TRBV18; D is uncertain. Germline V gene lookup returns CDR1 KGHSH and CDR2 LQKENI. Trimming removed 3 bases at V and 0 bases at J, with 6 bases between. The CDR3 contains 13 residues. The CDR3 loop reads CASSPPGSYEQYF. CDR3 nucleotide sequence: TGTGCCAGCTCACCTCCCGGCTCCTACGAGCAGTACTTC.

This sequence joins TRBV7-8 and TRBJ2-7; possible D gene TRBD2, 6 bases. Per the germline V gene, CDR1 is SGHVS and CDR2 is FQNEAQ. This CDR3 spans 16 amino acids. V was pared by 1 base and J by 2 bases, with 15 bases between. The CDR3 DNA is TGTGCCAGCAGCTTAGTCGGGCTCCAGCGGGCCTACGAGCAGTACTTC. It encodes CASSLVGLQRAYEQYF.